Reported below is one T cell receptor (beta chain). Its antigen is unknown. This entry belongs to a study of post-analysis software for immune sequencing data. Background on the study: The disease courses spanned relapsing-remitting, secondary progressive and progressive-relapsing forms of multiple sclerosis. Study-wide findings and caveats: Patients with multiple sclerosis recorded significantly lower normalized Chao1 diversity than controls, the study found. Under the F measure, samples that were prepared in one batch clustered strongly together. With TRBV5-6, TRBV5-1 and TRBV20-1 included, about five TRBV segments were more frequent in patients than in controls.

The CDR3 totals 16 residues. The TCR beta cDNA libraries carried unique molecular identifiers. In TCRdb, the PCR reads were re-called with MiXCR into one record per CDR3 protein. The sample carries approximately 730,000 distinct CDR3 sequences, approximately 30% recorded once. The sequencing sample was made of blood. This chain uses TRBV21-1 with TRBJ2-1; the table calls TRBD2, which could not be checked here. TRBV21-1 is noted as a pseudogene. The clonotype comes from a girl aged 10 to 17 with multiple sclerosis. CDR3 in DNA: TGTGCCAGCAGGACCTCCCGGCCGACGGGATACAATGAGCAGTTCTTC. This encodes CASRTSRPTGYNEQFF.